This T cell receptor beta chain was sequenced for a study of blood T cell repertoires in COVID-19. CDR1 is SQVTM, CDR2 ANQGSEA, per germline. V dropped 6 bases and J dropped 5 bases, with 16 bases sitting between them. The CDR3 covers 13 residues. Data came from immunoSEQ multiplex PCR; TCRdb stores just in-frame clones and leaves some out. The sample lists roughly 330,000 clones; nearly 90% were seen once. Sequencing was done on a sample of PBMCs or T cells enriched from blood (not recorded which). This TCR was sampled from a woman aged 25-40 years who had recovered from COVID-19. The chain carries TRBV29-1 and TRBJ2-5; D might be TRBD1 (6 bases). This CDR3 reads CSVGTAQGETQYF. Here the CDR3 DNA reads TGCAGCGTAGGAACAGCCCAGGGGGAGACCCAGTACTTC.